Below are 4 T cell receptor beta chains sequenced from a single sample in a study of cytomegalovirus exposure and HLA in healthy donors. The PCR was carried out with 60 Vbeta primers and 13 Jbeta primers. Assay: immunoSEQ multiplex PCR; the TCRdb copy retains only in-frame clones and omits some. The sample comprises 43,000 or so clones, around 77% of which are singletons, and approximately 1.4% rests with the top ten. Material: PBMCs. The receptor set was obtained from a young man in good health and CMV-seronegative.

The chain carries TRBV28 and TRBJ2-1, with 9 bases aligning to TRBD1. Trimming removed 4 bases from V and 6 bases from J; junction bases left unmatched: 1. The CDR3 is 13 amino acids. Germline loops: CDR1 MDHEN, CDR2 SYDVKM. The CDR3 spells CASSSGQGNEQFF. The CDR3 region has the DNA TGTGCCAGCAGTTCGGGACAGGGCAATGAGCAGTTCTTC. The complete variable domain, with remaining parts taken from reference TRBV28 and TRBJ2-1, reads DVKVTQSSRYLVKRTGEKVFLECVQDMDHENMFWYRQDPGLGLRLIYFSYDVKMKEKGDIPEGYSVSREKKERFSLILESASTNQTSMYLCASSSGQGNEQFFGPGTRLTVL.

This clone was observed a handful of times. The CDR3 loop is CASSQDLPRGRGTDTQYF. The CDR3 nucleotides read TGCGCCAGCAGCCAAGATCTCCCCAGGGGCCGCGGAACAGATACGCAGTATTTT. The chain has TRBV4-3 and TRBJ2-3; tentatively, D is TRBD1 (6 bases). The ends were cut back, 0 bases at V and 3 bases at J, with 19 bases in the middle. This CDR3 has 18 residues. Germline V gene lookup returns CDR1 LGHNA and CDR2 YSLEER.

This chain uses TRBV6-1 with TRBJ1-4; TRBD1 matches 11 bases. The CDR3 contains 15 residues. With V trimmed by 2 bases and J by 7 bases, 3 bases remained unmatched. Germline-derived CDR1 and CDR2 are MNHNS and SASEGT. CDR3 coding DNA: TGTGCCAGCAGTGAACACGGGACAGGGGGTGAAAAACTGTTTTTT. It is translated as CASSEHGTGGEKLFF.

The V and J genes are TRBV14 and TRBJ2-7, with 8 positions matching TRBD1. CDR3 size: 14 residues. Germline assignment: CDR1 SGHDN and CDR2 FVKESK. The junction had 9 bases not matched to a gene; V was cut back by 5 bases and J by 6 bases. CDR3 bases: TGTGCCAGCAGCTCATGGACAGGGTACGGCGAGCAGTACTTC. Residues: CASSSWTGYGEQYF.